The clone carrying this T cell receptor (beta chain) was picked up a small number of times. These data are taken from a study of early T cells in non-severe SARS-CoV-2 infection. Study-level background: Sequencing was performed on bulk RNA from unsorted whole blood, leaving chains unpaired.

Individual cDNA molecules received unique molecular identifiers. From the 5' RACE reads, TCRdb called clonotypes with MiXCR, one entry per CDR3 protein. This sample has 35,000 to 45,000 distinct CDR3 sequences, with approximately 5.1% found just once. There are 16 residues in the CDR3. The germline V gene encodes CDR1 MNHNY and CDR2 SVGAGI (reference sequence). Trimming pared 2 bases from V and 3 bases from J, leaving 15 bases between. This specimen was whole blood, taken at baseline. The rearrangement uses TRBV6-6 and TRBJ2-3; weak D call: TRBD2 (5 bases). The sequence was collected from an adult who was a healthcare worker with PCR-confirmed SARS-CoV-2 infection or an uninfected control (not recorded which). CDR3 loop: CASSYRAETITDTQYF. As DNA, the CDR3 is TGTGCCAGCAGTTACAGGGCAGAGACTATTACAGATACGCAGTATTTT.